This T cell receptor (beta chain) was retrieved from a study of blood T cell repertoires in COVID-19. At the level of the study: The analysed material was cDNA or gDNA that came from T cells, B-cell-depleted T cells, or PBMCs.

The ends lost 7 bases at V and 8 bases at J; junction bases unmatched: 5. Germline V gene data show CDR1 as SGHTA and CDR2 as FQGNSA. There are 12 residues in the CDR3. The authors' processing: Reference gene primer amplification gave estimated nucleated cell counts. Generated by immunoSEQ multiplex PCR, the TCRdb table keeps only in-frame clones and is missing some. The V and J calls and clone size were taken over from that table, and D and trimming were inferred from the DNA. The data hold approximately 140,000 clones, with around 83% observed a single time. This clonotype originated in a human donor in a cohort sampled during active COVID-19. The V and J genes are TRBV7-2 and TRBJ1-2; 9 nucleotides align to TRBD1. The sequenced sample consisted of peripheral blood. In DNA form, the CDR3 reads TGTGCCAGCACCCCGGGACAGGGAGGCTACACCTTC. Encoded protein: CASTPGQGGYTF.